This T cell receptor beta chain was documented in a study of graft-versus-host responses after intestinal transplantation. Study-wide results and caveats: Some GvH clones were seen earlier in gut or blood, suggesting intestinal origin.

Some clones are missing from TCRdb's copy, which holds only in-frame ones; the method was immunoSEQ multiplex PCR. The sample lists about 86,000 clones, 88% occurring once. V was pared by 8 bases and J by 1 base, with 11 bases between. CDR1 is MNHNS and CDR2 is SASEGT in the germline V gene. This CDR3 has 13 amino acids. This clone showed up just a few times. What it binds is unknown. The V and J genes are TRBV6-1 and TRBJ1-1; D might be TRBD1 (6 bases). This clonotype originated in a human donor who was the organ donor for an intestinal transplant. The material was unstimulated CD4+ T cells sorted from spleen or lymph node cells, obtained before transplant. The CDR3 coding sequence is TGTGCCAGCGGGGGGGCAGGGAACACTGAAGCTTTCTTT. Encoded protein: CASGGAGNTEAFF.